The rows below give T cell receptor beta chains drawn from one sample of a study of T cell clones after liver transplantation. Assay used: immunoSEQ multiplex PCR; TCRdb lists only in-frame clones, some missing. The data contain 70,000 to 80,000 clones, about 92% of them singletons. This specimen consisted of CD4+ T cells from blood, obtained before liver transplant. These receptors came from a human donor who received a liver transplant. CDR3s include the opening cysteine and the closing phenylalanine or tryptophan. Fields, in order: clone size, D gene, V gene, J gene, CDR3 DNA, CDR3 protein. D genes are given only for firm matches. Size values are once, few and many counts, or a class for expanded clones, and some rows have none.

size: .
D: .
V: TRBV9
J: TRBJ2-1
DNA: TGTGCCAGCAGCGTAGGGAATAGTGGAGAGCAGTTCTTC
CDR3: CASSVGNSGEQFF

size: .
D: .
V: TRBV6-6
J: TRBJ2-5
DNA: TGTGCCAGCACCGCGGGTAGGGGGAGGACAGAGACCCAGTACTTC
CDR3: CASTAGRGRTETQYF

size: .
D: .
V: TRBV7-8
J: TRBJ2-4
DNA: TGTGCCAGCAGCTTGGGTGAGTCGGCGATTCAGTACTTC
CDR3: CASSLGESAIQYF

size: few
D: .
V: TRBV6-4
J: TRBJ1-2
DNA: TGTGCCAGCAGTGCATCCCCTGCGGGAGGCTACACCTTC
CDR3: CASSASPAGGYTF

size: .
D: TRBD2
V: TRBV12-5
J: TRBJ2-7
DNA: TGTGCTAGTGGTTTGGTACCAATCCGACTAGCGGGAGACTCACTTAGCTACGAGCAGTACTTC
CDR3: CASGLVPIRLAGDSLSYEQYF

size: .
D: TRBD1
V: TRBV2
J: TRBJ2-5
DNA: TGTGCCAGCATGAGGGACAGGGGCGAGGAGACCCAGTACTTC
CDR3: CASMRDRGEETQYF

size: .
D: .
V: TRBV6-5
J: TRBJ1-2
DNA: TGTGCCAGCAGTTACAACAGGGCTAACTATGGCTACACCTTC
CDR3: CASSYNRANYGYTF

size: .
D: .
V: TRBV11-3
J: TRBJ2-7
DNA: TGTGCCAGCAGCTTAGCTGGGGTCTCCTACGAGCAGTACTTC
CDR3: CASSLAGVSYEQYF

size: .
D: .
V: TRBV7-2
J: TRBJ1-1
DNA: TGTGCCAGCAGCTTAGATGGGGTATCGAACACTGAAGCTTTCTTT
CDR3: CASSLDGVSNTEAFF

size: .
D: TRBD2
V: TRBV9
J: TRBJ2-4
DNA: TGTGCCAGCAGCGTAGCCCCTAGCGGAGCCAAAAACATTCAGTACTTC
CDR3: CASSVAPSGAKNIQYF

size: .
D: .
V: TRBV19
J: TRBJ2-2
DNA: TGTGCCAGTAGTATCTCAGGGGTTAGCACCGGGGAGCTGTTTTTT
CDR3: CASSISGVSTGELFF

size: .
D: .
V: TRBV5-5
J: TRBJ1-3
DNA: TGTGCCAGCAGCCCAAGCGGGGTGGACACCATATATTTT
CDR3: CASSPSGVDTIYF

size: .
D: TRBD1
V: TRBV5-1
J: TRBJ1-1
DNA: TGCGCCAGCAGCTTGGGACCGACAGGGTGGGACACTGAAGCTTTCTTT
CDR3: CASSLGPTGWDTEAFF

size: .
D: .
V: TRBV11-3
J: TRBJ2-3
DNA: TGTGCCAGCAGCTCCCCCTTAGGTGGCAGGGCCACAGATACGCAGTATTTT
CDR3: CASSSPLGGRATDTQYF

size: .
D: .
V: TRBV5-1
J: TRBJ2-7
DNA: TGCGCCAGCAGCTTGAGGACTACACACGAGCAGTACTTC
CDR3: CASSLRTTHEQYF

size: once
D: .
V: TRBV11-2
J: TRBJ2-2
DNA: TGTGCCAGCAGCTTAATCCGGGCGTCGAACACCGGGGAGCTGTTTTTT
CDR3: CASSLIRASNTGELFF

size: .
D: TRBD1
V: TRBV7-9
J: TRBJ1-2
DNA: TGTGCCAGCAGCTTGGGGACAGGGTATTCTGGCTACACCTTC
CDR3: CASSLGTGYSGYTF

size: .
D: TRBD2
V: TRBV6-4
J: TRBJ2-1
DNA: TGTGCCAGCAGTGACGGGCTAGCGGGAGCCGGTGAGCAGTTCTTC
CDR3: CASSDGLAGAGEQFF

size: .
D: TRBD1
V: TRBV6-1
J: TRBJ1-4
DNA: TGTGCCAGCAGGGGGACAGGTGGGATAGAAAAACTGTTTTTT
CDR3: CASRGTGGIEKLFF

size: .
D: TRBD2
V: TRBV6-5
J: TRBJ2-1
DNA: TGTGCCAGCAGCTCCCGTTGGGGGGGCTACAATGAGCAGTTCTTC
CDR3: CASSSRWGGYNEQFF

size: .
D: .
V: TRBV5-1
J: TRBJ2-1
DNA: TGCGCCAGCAGCTTGGGGGGAGGAACGAATGAGCAGTTCTTC
CDR3: CASSLGGGTNEQFF

size: .
D: .
V: TRBV11-3
J: TRBJ1-1
DNA: TGTGCCAGCAGCCCCAGCGGTAGGAACACTGAAGCTTTCTTT
CDR3: CASSPSGRNTEAFF

size: .
D: .
V: TRBV28
J: TRBJ1-1
DNA: TGTGCCACCACTCCTGCCAGGGTGGGCACTGAAGCTTTCTTT
CDR3: CATTPARVGTEAFF

size: .
D: .
V: TRBV5-6
J: TRBJ1-2
DNA: TGTGCCAGCAGCTTGTGGGCCAGGGACTATGGCTACACCTTC
CDR3: CASSLWARDYGYTF

size: .
D: .
V: TRBV7-8
J: TRBJ2-2
DNA: TGTGCCAGCAGCTTAGTAGTCCGGATGGTGGTTGCCGGGGAGCTGTTTTTT
CDR3: CASSLVVRMVVAGELFF

size: .
D: .
V: TRBV6-1
J: TRBJ2-4
DNA: TGTGCCAGCACAGGGGTTGTGTTAGCCAAAAACATTCAGTACTTC
CDR3: CASTGVVLAKNIQYF

size: .
D: .
V: TRBV6-5
J: TRBJ2-7
DNA: TGTGCCAGCAACGGGGGCTACGAGCAGTACTTC
CDR3: CASNGGYEQYF

size: .
D: .
V: TRBV6-1
J: TRBJ1-3
DNA: TGTGCCAGCAGTGAAGCGGTTGGCAGCGGAAAGGCTGGAAACACCATATATTTT
CDR3: CASSEAVGSGKAGNTIYF

size: .
D: TRBD2
V: TRBV5-1
J: TRBJ2-1
DNA: TGCGCCAGCAGCTTGTCCGGAGGGACTAGCGGGGTTATTGGGGAGCAGTTCTTC
CDR3: CASSLSGGTSGVIGEQFF